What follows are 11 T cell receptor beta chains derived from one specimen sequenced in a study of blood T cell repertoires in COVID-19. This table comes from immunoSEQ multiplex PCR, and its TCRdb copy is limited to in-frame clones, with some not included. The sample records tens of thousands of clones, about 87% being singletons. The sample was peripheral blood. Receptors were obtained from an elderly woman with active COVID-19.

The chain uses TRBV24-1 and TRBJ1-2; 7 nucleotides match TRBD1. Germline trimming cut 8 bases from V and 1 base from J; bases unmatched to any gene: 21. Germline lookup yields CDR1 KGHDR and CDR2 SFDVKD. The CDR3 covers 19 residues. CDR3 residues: CATNSRGTRTGQNNYGYTF. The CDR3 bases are TGTGCCACCAACTCCCGGGGCACCAGAACGGGACAGAATAACTATGGCTACACCTTC.

The CDR3 nucleotides read TGTGCCAGCGCGGGTGGGAGCTCCTACGAGCAGTACTTC. Its translation: CASAGGSSYEQYF. The chain employs TRBV12-3 or TRBV12-4 and TRBJ2-7; D possibly corresponds to TRBD2 (5 bases). V was trimmed by 8 bases and J by 0 bases, leaving 11 bases between them. This CDR3 comprises 13 residues.

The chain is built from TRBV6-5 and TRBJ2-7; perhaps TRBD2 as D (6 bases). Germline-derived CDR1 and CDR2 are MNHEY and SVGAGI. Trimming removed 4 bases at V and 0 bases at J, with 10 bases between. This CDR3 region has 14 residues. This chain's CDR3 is CASSLAANSYEQYF. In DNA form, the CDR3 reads TGTGCCAGCAGTTTAGCGGCAAACTCCTACGAGCAGTACTTC.

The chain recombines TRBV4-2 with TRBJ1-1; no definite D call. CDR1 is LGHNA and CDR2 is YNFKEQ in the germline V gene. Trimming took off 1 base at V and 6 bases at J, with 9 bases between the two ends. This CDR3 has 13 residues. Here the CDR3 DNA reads TGTGCCAGCAGCCAAGTAAGCGACTCTGAAGCTTTCTTT. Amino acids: CASSQVSDSEAFF.

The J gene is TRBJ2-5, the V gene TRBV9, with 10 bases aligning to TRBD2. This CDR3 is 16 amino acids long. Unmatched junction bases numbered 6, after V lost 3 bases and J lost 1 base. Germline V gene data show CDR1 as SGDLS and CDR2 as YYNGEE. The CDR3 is CASSARLAGAQETQYF. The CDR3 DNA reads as TGTGCCAGCAGCGCCAGACTAGCGGGCGCCCAAGAGACCCAGTACTTC.

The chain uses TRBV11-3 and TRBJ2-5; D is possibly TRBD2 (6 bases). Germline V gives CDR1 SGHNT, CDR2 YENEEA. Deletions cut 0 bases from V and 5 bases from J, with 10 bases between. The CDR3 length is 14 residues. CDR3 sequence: CASSLEAGSETQYF. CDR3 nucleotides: TGTGCCAGCAGCTTAGAGGCGGGGTCGGAGACCCAGTACTTC.

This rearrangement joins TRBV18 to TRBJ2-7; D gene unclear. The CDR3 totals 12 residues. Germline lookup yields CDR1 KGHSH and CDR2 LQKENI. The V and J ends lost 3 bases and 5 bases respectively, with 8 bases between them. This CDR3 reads CASSPQAHEQYF. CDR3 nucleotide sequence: TGTGCCAGCTCACCTCAGGCCCACGAGCAGTACTTC.

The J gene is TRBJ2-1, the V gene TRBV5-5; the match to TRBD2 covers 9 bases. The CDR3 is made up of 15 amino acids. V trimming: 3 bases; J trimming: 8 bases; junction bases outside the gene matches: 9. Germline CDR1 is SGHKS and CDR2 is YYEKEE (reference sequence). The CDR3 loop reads CASSSAGGRYDEQFF. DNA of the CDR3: TGTGCCAGCAGCTCAGCGGGGGGACGTTACGATGAGCAGTTCTTC.

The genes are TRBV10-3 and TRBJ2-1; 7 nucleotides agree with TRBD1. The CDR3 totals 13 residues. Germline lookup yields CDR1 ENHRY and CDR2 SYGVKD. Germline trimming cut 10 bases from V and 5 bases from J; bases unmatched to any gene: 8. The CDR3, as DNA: TGTGCCACCAACTTCGACAGGGACAATGAGCAGTTCTTC. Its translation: CATNFDRDNEQFF.

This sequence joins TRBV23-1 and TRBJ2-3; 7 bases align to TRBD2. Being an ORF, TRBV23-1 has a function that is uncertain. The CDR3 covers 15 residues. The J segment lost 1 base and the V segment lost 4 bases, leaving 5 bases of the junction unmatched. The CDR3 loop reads CASSRVSGGTDTQYF. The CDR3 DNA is TGCGCCAGCAGTCGCGTCAGCGGGGGCACAGATACGCAGTATTTT.

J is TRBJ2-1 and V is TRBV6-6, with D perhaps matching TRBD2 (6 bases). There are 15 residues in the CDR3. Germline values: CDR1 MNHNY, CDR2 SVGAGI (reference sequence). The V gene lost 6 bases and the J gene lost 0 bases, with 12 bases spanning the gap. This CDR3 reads CASRTGLSSYNEQFF. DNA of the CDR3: TGTGCCAGCAGGACCGGACTAAGCTCCTACAATGAGCAGTTCTTC.